A single sample is the source of the 11 T cell receptor beta chains below, sequenced in a study of T cell responses to AZD1222 COVID-19 vaccine (dated by TCRdb to the early 2020s). Libraries were made using the immunoSEQ multiplex PCR assay. The immuneACCESS repertoire file appears here via TCRdb, limited to in-frame rearrangements. These files lack a portion of the clones; in checked studies, under half of the deficit traces to unresolved V genes, and the cause of the others is not known. The sample table holds 100,000 to 120,000 clones, of which roughly four fifths were seen once. The ten largest clones add up to approximately 4.6% of the sample. Per the publication, the time point label means: baseline before first vaccination. The specimen was peripheral blood, collected on day 0 of AZD1222 vaccination. The receptors here all came from an adult in good health.

The chain joins TRBV6-5 to TRBJ1-1; D unresolved. The CDR3 length is 14 residues. Trimming pared 6 bases from V and 1 base from J, leaving 12 bases between. Germline values: CDR1 MNHEY, CDR2 SVGAGI. Here the CDR3 reads CASRSGRENTEAFF. CDR3 in DNA: TGTGCCAGCAGGTCCGGACGGGAGAACACTGAAGCTTTCTTT.

The rearrangement joins TRBV24-1 to TRBJ1-5, with D unresolved. V shed 6 bases and J shed 0 bases, with 11 bases lying between them. CDR3 length: 15 residues. Germline V gene data show CDR1 as KGHDR and CDR2 as SFDVKD. CDR3 residues: CATSTGKFSNQPQHF. CDR3 coding DNA: TGTGCCACCAGTACCGGCAAATTTAGCAATCAGCCCCAGCATTTT.

V is TRBV11-3 and J is TRBJ2-1; D unclear. Germline loops: CDR1 SGHNT, CDR2 YENEEA. Trimming left V 5 bases short and J 6 bases short, with 14 bases between. This CDR3 comprises 14 residues. The CDR3 spells CASSLHRLGNEQFF. DNA for the CDR3: TGTGCCAGCAGCCTACACCGGTTGGGCAATGAGCAGTTCTTC.

The chain recombines TRBV5-1 with TRBJ2-3; the D gene could be TRBD1 or TRBD2 (6 bases each). Trimming left V 1 base short and J 11 bases short, with 14 bases between. Germline V lookup: CDR1 SGHRS, CDR2 YFSETQ. CDR3 length: 13 amino acids. CDR3 protein: CASSLMPGGRQYF. CDR3 bases: TGCGCCAGCAGCTTGATGCCCGGGGGCAGGCAGTATTTT.

CDR3 region: CSVVRGTNTEAFF. The CDR3 DNA reads TGCAGCGTTGTCAGGGGGACGAACACTGAAGCTTTCTTT. This chain uses TRBV29-1 with TRBJ1-1; the match to TRBD1 covers 7 bases. V lost 4 bases to trimming and J lost 1 base; unmatched junction nucleotides: 3. CDR1 is SQVTM and CDR2 is ANQGSEA in the germline V gene. The CDR3 spans 13 residues.

The chain employs TRBV7-2 and TRBJ2-7, with 7 bases matching TRBD2. Germline V gene data show CDR1 as SGHTA and CDR2 as FQGNSA. V gave up 3 bases and J gave up 3 bases; unmatched junction bases: 8. The CDR3 extends over 15 amino acids. CDR3 in DNA: TGTGCCAGCAGCTTTGGAGCAGCGGGGCTCTACGAGCAGTACTTC. Its protein product is CASSFGAAGLYEQYF.

The chain uses TRBV3-1 (or the pseudogene TRBV3-2) and TRBJ1-1; 10 bases are shared with TRBD1. The CDR3 has 14 residues. V trimming: 1 base; J trimming: 4 bases; junction bases outside the gene matches: 0. The germline CDR1 and CDR2 sequences are LGHDT and YNNKEL (reference sequence). In DNA, the CDR3 is TGTGCCAGCAGCCAAGGGACAGGGGGCACTGAAGCTTTCTTT. Translated: CASSQGTGGTEAFF.

The chain uses TRBV7-2 and TRBJ1-6; D is uncertain. The germline V and J ends were trimmed by 1 base and 4 bases, with 8 bases remaining between them. Germline CDR1 and CDR2: SGHTA and FQGNSA. The CDR3 extends over 15 amino acids. CDR3 region: CASSLGRGYNSPLHF. In nucleotides, the CDR3 is TGTGCCAGCAGCTTAGGCCGAGGGTATAATTCACCCCTCCACTTT.

The rearrangement uses TRBV3-1 (or the pseudogene TRBV3-2) and TRBJ1-1; D gene ambiguous. The V end was cut by 3 bases, the J end by 0 bases, with 8 bases between. This CDR3 spans 14 amino acids. Looked up from germline, CDR1 is LGHDT and CDR2 is YNNKEL (reference sequence). The CDR3 reads CASSHNRVNTEAFF. CDR3 coding DNA: TGTGCCAGCAGCCATAATCGGGTGAACACTGAAGCTTTCTTT.

This clone was found a few times. J is TRBJ1-2 and V is TRBV28; 9 nucleotides agree with TRBD1. The J segment lost 4 bases and the V segment lost 4 bases, leaving 10 bases of the junction unmatched. The CDR3 is 16 amino acids. CDR1 and CDR2 (germline): MDHEN, SYDVKM. The DNA for the CDR3 is TGTGCCAGCAGTTCCAGAATAACAGGGGGCTTCTATGGCTACACCTTC. It encodes CASSSRITGGFYGYTF.

This clone came up a few times. The V and J genes are TRBV30 and TRBJ1-2, with a tentative D call TRBD1 (5 bases). This CDR3 has 12 amino acids. Between the trimmed V and J ends, which lost 5 bases and 6 bases, there was a span of 13 bases. Germline-derived CDR1 and CDR2 are GTSNPN and SVGIG (reference sequence). CDR3 region: CAWLLGVHGYTF. In DNA form, the CDR3 reads TGTGCCTGGCTCCTGGGGGTCCATGGCTACACCTTC.